In this sample, the clone carrying this T cell receptor (beta chain) turned up once. Its antigen is still unknown. A second about 7 to 11 cycle PCR used barcoded and J-beta primers. TCRdb re-analysed the 5' RACE reads in MiXCR, keeping a single row per CDR3 protein. The sample lists hundreds of thousands of distinct CDR3 sequences, around 50% occurring once. The sample comes from a study of blood T cells in healthy people across ages. Study-wide findings and caveats: For the donors, CMV status was unknown and possibly confounded expanded clonotype changes. Long-lived and aged donors differed, with more naive CD4+ cells and higher diversity in the long-lived. In these data, TCR beta diversity tracked strongly with naive T cell percentage. Roughly linear declines in TCR beta diversity per million T cells occurred with age.

V dropped 6 bases and J dropped 1 base, with 11 bases sitting between them. The germline V gene encodes CDR1 MNHEY and CDR2 SVGEGT. The CDR3 is 14 residues long. V usage is TRBV6-2 or TRBV6-3 and J usage is TRBJ2-3; D is ambiguous. The TCR was taken from a man aged 40-55 years in good health. Sequencing was carried out using blood. As DNA, the CDR3 is TGTGCCAGCAGGAAAACGTCCGGCACAGATACGCAGTATTTT. This gives the protein CASRKTSGTDTQYF.